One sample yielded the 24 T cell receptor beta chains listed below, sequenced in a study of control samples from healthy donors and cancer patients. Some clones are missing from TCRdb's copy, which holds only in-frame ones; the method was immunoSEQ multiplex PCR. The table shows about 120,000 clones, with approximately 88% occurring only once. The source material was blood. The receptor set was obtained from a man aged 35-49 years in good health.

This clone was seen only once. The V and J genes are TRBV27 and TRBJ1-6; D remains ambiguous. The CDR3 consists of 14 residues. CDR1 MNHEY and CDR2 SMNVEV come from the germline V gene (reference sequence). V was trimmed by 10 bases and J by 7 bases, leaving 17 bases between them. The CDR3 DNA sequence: TGTGCCACTAATCTCCGGGGTCCGAATTCACCCCTCCACTTT. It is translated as CATNLRGPNSPLHF.

Here the CDR3 reads CASSLRTGASYEQYF. For the CDR3, the DNA is TGTGCCAGCAGCCTAAGGACAGGCGCCTCCTACGAGCAGTACTTC. The V gene is TRBV13, the J gene TRBJ2-7, with 7 bases matching TRBD1. V lost 5 bases and J lost 0; bases outside the gene matches: 7. CDR3 size: 15 residues. The germline CDR1 and CDR2 sequences are PRHDT and FYEKMQ (reference sequence).

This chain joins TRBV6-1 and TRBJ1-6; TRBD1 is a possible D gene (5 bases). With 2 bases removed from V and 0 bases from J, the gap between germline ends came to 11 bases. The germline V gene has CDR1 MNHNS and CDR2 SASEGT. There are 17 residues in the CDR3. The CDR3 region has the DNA TGTGCCAGCAGTGAAAGGGCAGGGAGCTCCTATAATTCACCCCTCCACTTT. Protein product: CASSERAGSSYNSPLHF.

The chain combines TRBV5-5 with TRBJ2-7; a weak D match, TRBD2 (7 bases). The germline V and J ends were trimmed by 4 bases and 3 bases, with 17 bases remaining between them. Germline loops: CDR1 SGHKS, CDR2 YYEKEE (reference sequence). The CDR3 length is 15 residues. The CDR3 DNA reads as TGTGCCAGCAGCGCCACGCGGGGGCAGAGCTACGAGCAGTACTTC. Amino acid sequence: CASSATRGQSYEQYF.

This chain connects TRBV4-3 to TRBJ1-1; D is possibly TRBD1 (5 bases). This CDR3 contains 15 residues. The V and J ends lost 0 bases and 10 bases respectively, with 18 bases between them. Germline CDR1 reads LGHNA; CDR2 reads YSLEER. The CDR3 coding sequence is TGCGCCAGCAGCCAAGAGGTCCAGGGCGCGTTCGGAGCTTTCTTT. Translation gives CASSQEVQGAFGAFF.

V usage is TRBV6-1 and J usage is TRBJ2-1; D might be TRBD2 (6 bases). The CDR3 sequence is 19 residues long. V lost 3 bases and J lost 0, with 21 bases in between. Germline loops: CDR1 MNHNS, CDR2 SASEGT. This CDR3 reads CASSDESEGDFSSYNEQFF. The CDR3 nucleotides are TGTGCCAGCAGTGACGAGAGCGAAGGGGACTTCAGCTCCTACAATGAGCAGTTCTTC.

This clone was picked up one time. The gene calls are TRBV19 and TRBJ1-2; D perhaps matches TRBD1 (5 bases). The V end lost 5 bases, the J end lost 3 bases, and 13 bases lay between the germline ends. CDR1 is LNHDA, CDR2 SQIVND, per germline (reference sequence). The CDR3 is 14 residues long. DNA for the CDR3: TGTGCCAGTAGTCCTCATGACAGATACTATGGCTACACCTTC. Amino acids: CASSPHDRYYGYTF.

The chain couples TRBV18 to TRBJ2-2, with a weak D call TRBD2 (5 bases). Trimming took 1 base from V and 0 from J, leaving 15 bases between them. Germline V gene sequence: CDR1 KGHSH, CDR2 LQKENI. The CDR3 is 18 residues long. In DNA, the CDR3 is TGTGCCAGCTCACCACAGGGAGTCCACCTCGCGAACACCGGGGAGCTGTTTTTT. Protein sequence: CASSPQGVHLANTGELFF.

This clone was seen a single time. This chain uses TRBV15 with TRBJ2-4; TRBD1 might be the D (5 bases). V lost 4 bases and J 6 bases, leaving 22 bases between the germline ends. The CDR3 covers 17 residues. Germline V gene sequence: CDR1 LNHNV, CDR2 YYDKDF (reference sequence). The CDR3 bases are TGTGCCACCAGCACTGCCCTTTCAGGGTTTTTGAGAAACATTCAGTACTTC. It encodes CATSTALSGFLRNIQYF.

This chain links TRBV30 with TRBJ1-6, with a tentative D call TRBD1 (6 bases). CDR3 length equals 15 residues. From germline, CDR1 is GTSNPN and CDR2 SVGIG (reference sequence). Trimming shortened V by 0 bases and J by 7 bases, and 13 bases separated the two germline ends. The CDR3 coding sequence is TGTGCCTGGAGTGTTCCGGGGGCGGGAAATTCACCCCTCCACTTT. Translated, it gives CAWSVPGAGNSPLHF. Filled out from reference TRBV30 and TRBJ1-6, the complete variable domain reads SQTIHQWPATLVQPVGSPLSLECTVEGTSNPNLYWYRQAAGRGLQLLFYSVGIGQISSEVPQNLSASRPQDRQFILSSKKLLLSDSGFYLCAWSVPGAGNSPLHFGNGTRLTVT.

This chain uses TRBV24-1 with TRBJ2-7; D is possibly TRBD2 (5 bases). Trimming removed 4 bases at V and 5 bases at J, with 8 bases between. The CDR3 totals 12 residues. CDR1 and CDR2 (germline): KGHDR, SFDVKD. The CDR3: CATSDRTDEQYF. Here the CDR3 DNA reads TGTGCCACCAGTGACCGGACTGACGAGCAGTACTTC.

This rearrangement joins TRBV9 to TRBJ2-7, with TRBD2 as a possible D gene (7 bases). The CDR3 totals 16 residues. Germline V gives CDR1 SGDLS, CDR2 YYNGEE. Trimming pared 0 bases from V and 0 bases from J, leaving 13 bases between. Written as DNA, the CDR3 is TGTGCCAGCAGCGTAGCCGGGGGGCGTAGCTCCTACGAGCAGTACTTC. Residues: CASSVAGGRSSYEQYF.

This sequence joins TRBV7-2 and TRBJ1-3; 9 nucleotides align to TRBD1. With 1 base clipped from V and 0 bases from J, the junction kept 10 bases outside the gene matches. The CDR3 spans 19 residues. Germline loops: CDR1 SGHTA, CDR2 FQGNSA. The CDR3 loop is CASSLGGDRGTYSGNTIYF. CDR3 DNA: TGTGCCAGCAGCTTAGGGGGCGACAGGGGGACTTACTCTGGAAACACCATATATTTT.

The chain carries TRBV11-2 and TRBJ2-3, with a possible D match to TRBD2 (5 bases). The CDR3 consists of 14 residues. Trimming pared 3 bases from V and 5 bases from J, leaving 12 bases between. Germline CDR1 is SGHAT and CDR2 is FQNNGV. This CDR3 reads CASSLQWRQDTQYF. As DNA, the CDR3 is TGTGCCAGCAGCTTGCAGTGGAGGCAAGATACGCAGTATTTT.

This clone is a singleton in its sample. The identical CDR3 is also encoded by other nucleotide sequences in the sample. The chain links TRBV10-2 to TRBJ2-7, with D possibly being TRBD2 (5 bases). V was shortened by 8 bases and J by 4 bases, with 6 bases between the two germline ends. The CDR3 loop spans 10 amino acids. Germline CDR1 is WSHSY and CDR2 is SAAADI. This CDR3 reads CASGSYEQYF. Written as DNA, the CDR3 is TGCGCCAGCGGGAGTTACGAGCAGTACTTC.

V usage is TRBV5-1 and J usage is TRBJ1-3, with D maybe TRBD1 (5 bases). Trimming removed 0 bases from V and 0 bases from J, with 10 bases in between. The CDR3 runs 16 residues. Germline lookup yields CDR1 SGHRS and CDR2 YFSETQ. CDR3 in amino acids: CASSLAGIDSGNTIYF. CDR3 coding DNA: TGCGCCAGCAGCTTGGCAGGGATCGACTCTGGAAACACCATATATTTT.

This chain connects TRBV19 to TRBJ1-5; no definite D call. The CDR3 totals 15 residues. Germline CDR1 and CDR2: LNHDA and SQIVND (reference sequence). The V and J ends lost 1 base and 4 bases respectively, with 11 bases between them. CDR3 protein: CASSIAFRGNQPQHF. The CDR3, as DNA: TGTGCCAGTAGTATAGCATTCCGAGGGAATCAGCCCCAGCATTTT.

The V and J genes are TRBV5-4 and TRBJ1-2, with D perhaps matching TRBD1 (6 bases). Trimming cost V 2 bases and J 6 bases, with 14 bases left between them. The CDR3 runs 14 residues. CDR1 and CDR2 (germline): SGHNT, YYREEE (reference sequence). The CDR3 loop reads CASSFDQGNNGYTF. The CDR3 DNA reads TGTGCCAGCAGCTTCGATCAGGGGAATAATGGCTACACCTTC.

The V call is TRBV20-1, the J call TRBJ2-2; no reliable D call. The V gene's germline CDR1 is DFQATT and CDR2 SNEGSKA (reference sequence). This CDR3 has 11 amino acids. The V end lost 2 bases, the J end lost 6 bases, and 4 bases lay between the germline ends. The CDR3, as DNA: TGCAGTGCTAGACAGGCCGGGGAGCTGTTTTTT. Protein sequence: CSARQAGELFF.

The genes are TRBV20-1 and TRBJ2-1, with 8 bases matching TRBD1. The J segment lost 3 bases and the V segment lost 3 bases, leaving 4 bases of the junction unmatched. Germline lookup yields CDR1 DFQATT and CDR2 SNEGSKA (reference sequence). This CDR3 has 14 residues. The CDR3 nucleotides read TGCAGTGCTAGTGGCGGGACAGGCTACAATGAGCAGTTCTTC. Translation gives CSASGGTGYNEQFF.

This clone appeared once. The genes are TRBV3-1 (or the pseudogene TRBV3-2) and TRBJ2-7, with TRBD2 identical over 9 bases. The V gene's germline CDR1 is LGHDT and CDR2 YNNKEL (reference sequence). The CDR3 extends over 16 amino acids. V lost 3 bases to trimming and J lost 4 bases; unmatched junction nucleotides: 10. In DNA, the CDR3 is TGTGCCAGCAGCCACCTTGGGGGTAGCGGGGGTTACGAGCAGTACTTC. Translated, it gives CASSHLGGSGGYEQYF.

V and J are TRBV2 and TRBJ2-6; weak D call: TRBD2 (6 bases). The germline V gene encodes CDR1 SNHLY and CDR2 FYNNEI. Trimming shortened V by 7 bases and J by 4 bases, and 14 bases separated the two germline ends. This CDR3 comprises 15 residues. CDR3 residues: CASINPGRGANVLTF. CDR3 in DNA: TGTGCCAGCATAAACCCGGGGAGGGGGGCCAACGTCCTGACTTTC.

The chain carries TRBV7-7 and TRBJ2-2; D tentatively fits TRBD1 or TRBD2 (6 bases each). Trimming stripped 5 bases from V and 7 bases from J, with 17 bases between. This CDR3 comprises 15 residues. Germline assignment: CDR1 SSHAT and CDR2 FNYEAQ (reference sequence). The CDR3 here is CASSPLVGGLGELFF. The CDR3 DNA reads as TGTGCCAGCAGCCCACTAGTCGGGGGCCTCGGGGAGCTGTTTTTT. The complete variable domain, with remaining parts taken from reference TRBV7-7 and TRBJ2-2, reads GAGVSQSPRYKVTKRGQDVTLRCDPISSHATLYWYQQALGQGPEFLTYFNYEAQPDKSGLPSDRFSAERPEGSISTLTIQRTEQRDSAMYRCASSPLVGGLGELFFGEGSRLTVL.

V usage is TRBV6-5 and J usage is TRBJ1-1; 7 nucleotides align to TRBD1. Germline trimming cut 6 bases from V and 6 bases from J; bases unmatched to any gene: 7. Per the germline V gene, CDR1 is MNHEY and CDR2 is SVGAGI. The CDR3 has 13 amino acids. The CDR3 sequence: CASSLDRAAEAFF. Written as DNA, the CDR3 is TGTGCCAGCAGCCTCGACAGGGCTGCTGAAGCTTTCTTT.